The 5 T cell receptor beta chains given below trace back to one sample, sequenced in a study of regulatory T cells in long-lasting Graves disease. Through Arm-PCR of CDR3 regions and iRepertoire HTBI primers, TCR beta libraries were built. TCRdb processed the multiplex PCR reads anew with MiXCR; each CDR3 protein has one entry. The table has about 430,000 distinct CDR3 sequences, over 20% seen once. This sample's time point: persistent/refractory GD, antithyroid drugs over 5 years with positive TRAb. PBMC RNA was the source of the TCR library. The sample consisted of peripheral blood mononuclear cells (PBMCs), taken when the disease was refractory, from a patient treated with antithyroid drugs. Receptor source: a female donor with Graves disease.

The chain couples TRBV30 to TRBJ1-5; D gene uncertain. Trimming left V 4 bases short and J 0 bases short, with 10 bases between. CDR1 is GTSNPN, CDR2 SVGIG, per germline (reference sequence). This CDR3 region has 14 residues. This CDR3 is CAWNGKYSNQPQHF. Written as DNA, the CDR3 is TGTGCCTGGAACGGCAAATATAGCAATCAGCCCCAGCATTTT.

This clonotype appeared a few times. The chain joins TRBV29-1 to TRBJ2-2; no firm D call. Germline values: CDR1 SQVTM, CDR2 ANQGSEA. The CDR3 sequence is 11 residues long. With 5 bases removed from V and 4 bases from J, the gap between germline ends came to 5 bases. The CDR3 reads CSVPITGELFF. The CDR3 DNA is TGCAGCGTTCCGATCACCGGGGAGCTGTTTTTT.

Many counts were recorded for this clonotype. V gene TRBV28 combines with J gene TRBJ2-7; D is ambiguous. The CDR3 runs 13 residues. Germline V CDR1 and CDR2: MDHEN, SYDVKM. V was clipped by 3 bases and J by 0 bases, with 6 bases between them. CDR3 nucleotide sequence: TGTGCCAGCAGTTTTCGGAGCTCCTACGAGCAGTACTTC. Encoded protein: CASSFRSSYEQYF.

This clonotype was recorded many times. The V gene is TRBV6-9, the J gene TRBJ2-7; the match to TRBD1 covers 7 bases. CDR1 and CDR2 from the germline V gene are MNHGY and SVAAGI. After removal of 2 bases from V and 0 bases from J, the junction contained 10 bases not matched to a gene. This CDR3 comprises 17 residues. The CDR3 here is CASSYPANRGNSYEQYF. In DNA, the CDR3 is TGTGCCAGCAGTTATCCTGCTAACAGGGGAAACTCCTACGAGCAGTACTTC.

The rearrangement uses TRBV2 and TRBJ2-1, with D uncertain. V shed 10 bases and J shed 2 bases, with 12 bases lying between them. The CDR3 is made up of 13 amino acids. Germline CDR1 and CDR2: SNHLY and FYNNEI. The CDR3 sequence is CAIHWATYNEQFF. The CDR3, as DNA: TGTGCCATCCACTGGGCCACCTACAATGAGCAGTTCTTC.